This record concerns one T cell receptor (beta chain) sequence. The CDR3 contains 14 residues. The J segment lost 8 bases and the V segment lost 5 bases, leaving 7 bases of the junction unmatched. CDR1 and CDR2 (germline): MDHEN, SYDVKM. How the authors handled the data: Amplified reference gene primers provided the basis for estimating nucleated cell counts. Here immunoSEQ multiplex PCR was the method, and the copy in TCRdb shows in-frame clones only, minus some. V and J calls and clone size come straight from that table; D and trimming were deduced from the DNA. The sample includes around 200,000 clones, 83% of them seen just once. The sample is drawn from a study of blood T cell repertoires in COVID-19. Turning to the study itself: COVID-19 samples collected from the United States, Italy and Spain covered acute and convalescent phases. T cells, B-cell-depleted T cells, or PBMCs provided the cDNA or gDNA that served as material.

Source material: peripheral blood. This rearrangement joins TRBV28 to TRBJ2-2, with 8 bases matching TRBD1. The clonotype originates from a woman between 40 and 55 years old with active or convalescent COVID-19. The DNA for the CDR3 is TGTGCCAGCAGTGGACAGGGCTTAACTGGGGAGCTGTTTTTT. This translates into CASSGQGLTGELFF.